This entry lists 15 T cell receptor beta chains sequenced from one sample in a study of blood T cell repertoires in COVID-19. The data were produced by immunoSEQ multiplex PCR, yet TCRdb's version contains in-frame clones alone and is incomplete. The table shows roughly 29,000 clones, with 75% to 90% occurring only once. The sequencing sample was made of peripheral blood. These receptors originate from a woman older than 75 with COVID-19, enrolled during active disease.

The chain couples TRBV10-3 to TRBJ2-7, with 8 positions matching TRBD2. The CDR3 runs to 14 residues. CDR1 and CDR2 (germline): ENHRY, SYGVKD. Trimming took 4 bases from V and 3 from J; bases not matched to a gene: 5. The CDR3 nucleotides are TGTGCCATCAGTGGAGGGCGGGGGGACTACGAGCAGTACTTC. As protein: CAISGGRGDYEQYF.

The CDR3 sequence: CASSLTVLAGGRRSYNEQFF. The CDR3 DNA follows: TGCGCCAGCAGCTTGACCGTACTAGCGGGGGGGCGGAGGTCCTACAATGAGCAGTTCTTC. The J gene is TRBJ2-1, the V gene TRBV5-1; TRBD2 matches 13 bases. Germline loops: CDR1 SGHRS, CDR2 YFSETQ. CDR3 length equals 20 residues. After removal of 1 base from V and 1 base from J, the junction contained 11 bases not matched to a gene. The variable domain in full, with the rest retrieved from reference TRBV5-1 and TRBJ2-1, is KAGVTQTPRYLIKTRGQQVTLSCSPISGHRSVSWYQQTPGQGLQFLFEYFSETQRNKGNFPGRFSGRQFSNSRSEMNVSTLELGDSALYLCASSLTVLAGGRRSYNEQFFGPGTRLTVL.

Only one count was recorded for this clone. V usage is TRBV6-6 and J usage is TRBJ1-1, with 8 bases aligning to TRBD1. The CDR3 runs to 16 residues. Germline V gene lookup returns CDR1 MNHNY and CDR2 SVGAGI (reference sequence). The V segment lost 6 bases and the J segment 2 bases; nucleotides outside the gene matches: 11. This CDR3 reads CASRVGTGGFNTEAFF. The CDR3 nucleotides read TGTGCCAGCAGGGTAGGGACAGGAGGGTTCAACACTGAAGCTTTCTTT.

The chain couples TRBV3-1 (or the pseudogene TRBV3-2) to TRBJ1-6, with TRBD1 matching 8 bases. Trimming cost V 5 bases and J 8 bases; bases outside gene matches: 8. The CDR3 has 15 amino acids. Germline CDR1 reads LGHDT; CDR2 reads YNNKEL (reference sequence). CDR3 loop: CASSSNGQGYSPLHF. CDR3 DNA: TGTGCCAGCAGCTCCAACGGACAGGGTTATTCACCCCTCCACTTT.

This chain uses TRBV3-1 (or the pseudogene TRBV3-2) with TRBJ1-3; no firm D call. V lost 1 base and J lost 4, with 11 bases in between. Germline CDR1 reads LGHDT; CDR2 reads YNNKEL (reference sequence). This CDR3 contains 15 residues. The CDR3 is CASSQGHRGGNTIYF. The CDR3 coding sequence is TGTGCCAGCAGCCAAGGTCATCGTGGCGGAAACACCATATATTTT.

The chain couples TRBV27 to TRBJ2-1, with D possibly matching TRBD2 (6 bases). The germline CDR1 and CDR2 sequences are MNHEY and SMNVEV (reference sequence). This CDR3 contains 13 residues. Trimming pared 6 bases from V and 8 bases from J, leaving 14 bases between. This CDR3 is CASRRLGTDEQFF. Here the CDR3 DNA reads TGTGCCAGCAGAAGACTAGGAACCGATGAGCAGTTCTTC.

V gene TRBV18 combines with J gene TRBJ2-3; possible D gene TRBD1, 5 bases. This CDR3 has 13 amino acids. CDR1 and CDR2 (germline): KGHSH, LQKENI. Trimming stripped 4 bases from V and 4 bases from J, with 9 bases between. CDR3 loop: CASSQSRADTQYF. CDR3 nucleotides: TGTGCCAGCTCACAGAGCAGGGCAGATACGCAGTATTTT.

V gene TRBV4-1 combines with J gene TRBJ1-1, with D tentatively TRBD1 (5 bases). This CDR3 has 14 residues. With 6 bases removed from V and 0 bases from J, the gap between germline ends came to 11 bases. The germline V gene encodes CDR1 MGHRA and CDR2 YSYEKL. The CDR3 is CASRNQGLNTEAFF. CDR3 nucleotides: TGCGCCAGCAGAAACCAGGGTTTGAACACTGAAGCTTTCTTT.

This sequence joins TRBV9 and TRBJ1-3, with TRBD1 matching over 7 bases. The CDR3 covers 16 residues. CDR1 and CDR2 from the germline V gene are SGDLS and YYNGEE. Trimming removed 3 bases from V and 0 bases from J; junction bases left unmatched: 6. CDR3 sequence (DNA): TGTGCCAGCAGCGAGCGACAGGGCCTCTCTGGAAACACCATATATTTT. This gives the protein CASSERQGLSGNTIYF.

Notes on this clone: The junction shows a germline mismatch at one end, possibly a read error. The chain is built from TRBV6-1 and TRBJ2-1, with 13 bases matching TRBD2. The CDR3 covers 15 residues. Germline V gene sequence: CDR1 MNHNS, CDR2 SASEGT. The CDR3 loop is CASREGLAGANEQFF. The DNA for the CDR3 is TGTGCCAGCAGGGAAGGACTAGCGGGGGCCAATGAGCAGTTCTTC.

As concerns this clone: One junction end disagrees with the germline gene, perhaps due to a read error. The chain links TRBV15 to TRBJ1-2; D call uncertain. Germline CDR1 reads LNHNV; CDR2 reads YYDKDF (reference sequence). CDR3 length: 12 amino acids. The CDR3 region has the DNA TGTGCCGCCAGCAGAGACCGCTATGGCTACACCTTC. Its protein product is CAASRDRYGYTF.

The V and J genes are TRBV30 and TRBJ1-1, with no clear D. Germline assignment: CDR1 GTSNPN and CDR2 SVGIG (reference sequence). This CDR3 is 12 amino acids long. V was cut by 0 bases and J by 4 bases, with 6 bases left in between. The CDR3 bases are TGTGCCTGGAGTGTCGGTGTCACTGAAGCTTTCTTT. This sequence encodes CAWSVGVTEAFF.

V usage is TRBV6-5 and J usage is TRBJ2-7, with D possibly matching TRBD1 (6 bases). Germline V lookup: CDR1 MNHEY, CDR2 SVGAGI. The CDR3 is made up of 15 amino acids. V lost 7 bases to trimming and J lost 0 bases, with 16 bases between them. The CDR3 region is CASKVGGMGSYEQYF. DNA for the CDR3: TGTGCCAGCAAGGTAGGGGGAATGGGCTCCTACGAGCAGTACTTC.

The chain joins TRBV5-4 to TRBJ1-5; D might be TRBD1 (5 bases). The V gene's germline CDR1 is SGHNT and CDR2 YYREEE (reference sequence). Trimming cost V 0 bases and J 0 bases, with 10 bases left between them. The CDR3 runs to 16 residues. In nucleotides, the CDR3 is TGTGCCAGCAGCTTGGATGGACACAGTAGCAATCAGCCCCAGCATTTT. Translated, it gives CASSLDGHSSNQPQHF.

The chain is built from TRBV7-2 and TRBJ1-2, with 9 bases that match TRBD1. Germline loops: CDR1 SGHTA, CDR2 FQGNSA. V trimming: 5 bases; J trimming: 6 bases; junction bases outside the gene matches: 4. The CDR3 consists of 13 residues. The CDR3 DNA sequence: TGTGCCAGCAGCCCCGACAGGGGGAATGGCTACACCTTC. Its protein product is CASSPDRGNGYTF. Supplemented by reference TRBV7-2 and TRBJ1-2, the full variable domain reads GAGVSQSPSNKVTEKGKDVELRCDPISGHTALYWYRQSLGQGLEFLIYFQGNSAPDKSGLPSDRFSAERTGGSVSTLTIQRTQQEDSAVYLCASSPDRGNGYTFGSGTRLTVV.